This T cell receptor beta chain was sequenced during a study of blood T cells in healthy people across ages. On the study more broadly: Template switching captured about one barcoded beta molecule per two T cells.

Looked up from germline, CDR1 is MNHNS and CDR2 is SASEGT. CDR3 size: 14 residues. The use of a sample-barcoded 5' primer and a J-beta primer mix characterized a second PCR of about 6 to 11 cycles. TCRdb reprocessed the 5' RACE reads with MiXCR, giving one entry per CDR3 protein. The table includes under 800,000 distinct CDR3 sequences, under 25% detected once. This clonotype was seen a few times. One end of the junction fails to match germline, which may point to a read error. Per sample, no less than 5 micrograms of total RNA were extracted. The TCR was taken from a man in his 70s in good health. The sample was blood. The rearrangement uses TRBV6-1 and TRBJ1-2; 10 nucleotides line up with TRBD1. The chain's CDR3 is CASSPGQGHYSYTF. DNA of the CDR3: TGTGCCAGCAGCCCGGGACAGGGGCACTATAGCTACACCTTC.